This T cell receptor beta chain was captured by sequencing in a study of a mutant IDH1 vaccine in newly diagnosed glioma. A note on this clone: As yet, its antigen is unknown.

Clones were sequenced by immunoSEQ multiplex PCR, and TCRdb holds only the in-frame ones, with some missing. This table has over 65,000 clones, 84% appearing once. Time point here: week 35, safety follow-up. Vaccination comprised doses that each held 300 ug of mutant IDH1 20-mer peptide, plus topical imiquimod. The CDR3 loop spans 12 amino acids. Germline CDR1 is SGHAT and CDR2 is FQNNGV. V was pared by 2 bases and J by 15 bases, with 7 bases of the junction left unmatched. The sequence derives from a man younger than 35 with glioma. The genes are TRBV11-2 and TRBJ2-1; 7 nucleotides match TRBD1. This material consisted of PBMCs, taken from a glioma patient whose treatment included an IDH1 peptide vaccine. CDR3 protein: CASSLKTGARFF. The CDR3 DNA follows: TGTGCCAGCAGCTTAAAAACAGGGGCACGGTTCTTC.